This T cell receptor (beta chain) comes out of a study of blood T cells in healthy people across ages. Using a J-beta primer mix together with a sample-barcoded 5' primer, a second PCR was run for about 7 to 12 cycles. TCRdb re-called the 5' RACE reads through MiXCR, storing one row per CDR3 protein. The sample contains 1 million or so distinct CDR3 sequences, 20% to 25% of which appear only once. The CDR3 runs to 13 residues. This clonotype has only a few counts. The sample was also linked to a second study, of T cells of mothers and their children.

The sequence derives from a girl aged 2-10 years in good health. Sequenced: blood. V is TRBV12-3 or TRBV12-4 and J is TRBJ2-5; TRBD2 aligns across 8 bases. The end of the DNA aligns better with TRBJ2-1, so the J call may be wrong. CDR3 bases: TGTGCCAGCTCTGCGGGGGGACTCAATGAGCAGTTCTTC. As protein: CASSAGGLNEQFF.